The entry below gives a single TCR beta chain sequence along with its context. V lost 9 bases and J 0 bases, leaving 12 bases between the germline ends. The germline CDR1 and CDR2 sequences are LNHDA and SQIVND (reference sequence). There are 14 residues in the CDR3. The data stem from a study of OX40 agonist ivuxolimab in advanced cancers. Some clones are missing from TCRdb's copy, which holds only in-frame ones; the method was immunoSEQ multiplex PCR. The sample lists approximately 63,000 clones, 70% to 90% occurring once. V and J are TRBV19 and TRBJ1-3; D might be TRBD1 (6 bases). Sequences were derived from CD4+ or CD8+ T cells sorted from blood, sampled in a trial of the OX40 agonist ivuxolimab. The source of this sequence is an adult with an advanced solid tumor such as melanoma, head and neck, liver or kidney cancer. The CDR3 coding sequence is TGTGCCAGCGCAGGGGCCCTCTCTGGAAACACCATATATTTT. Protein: CASAGALSGNTIYF. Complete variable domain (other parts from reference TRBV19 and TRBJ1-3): DGGITQSPKYLFRKEGQNVTLSCEQNLNHDAMYWYRQDPGQGLRLIYYSQIVNDFQKGDIAEGYSVSREKKESFPLTVTSAQKNPTAFYLCASAGALSGNTIYFGEGSWLTVV.